Included here is one T cell receptor beta chain sequence, with context. Its target antigen remains unknown. A much more abundant neighbour one base away suggests this may be a read error. The source of the sample is a study of human T cells and chemical hapten exposure (dated by TCRdb to the early 2020s). At the level of the whole study: Libraries were pooled for sequencing, and variation in per-sample TCR yields was attributed mainly to small differences in library volumes within the pool. In alopecia patients, the study followed how the peripheral blood TCR repertoire changed in vivo over primary and secondary sensitization to diphenylcyclopropenone (DPC), a hapten. For every blood RNA sample, sequencing covered both the TCR alpha and TCR beta chains.

Libraries came from RACE. The data were produced on a NextSeq 500. Library preparation attached unique molecular identifiers to individual cDNA molecules for quantitative, reproducible TCR counting. Per the source publication's procedure: The median number of TCRs per sample was around 100,000, ranging from about 20,000 to 700,000. V, J and CDR3 annotation of the TCR reads was carried out using the Decombinator software suite. For the PS versus PT1 abundance plots, all samples were subsampled to the same number of TCRs (28,000). TCRs were defined as expanded if absent before sensitization and observed at least eight times at the 2-week time point. TCRdb reworked the public reads: Q25 trimming with fastp, MiXCR clone assembly, productive beta chains retained. Identical CDR3 proteins give one entry, which carries the most common genes and DNA. TCRdb, not the original authors, processed these V and J calls. Present in this sample are about 77,000 distinct CDR3 sequences, approximately 8.6% of which were seen just once. The ten biggest clones cover 1.5% to 2% of the sample.

What this sample's time point label stands for: healthy volunteer bleed at 6 weeks. Total RNA was extracted from unfractionated whole blood collected in Tempus Blood RNA tubes. A few healthy volunteers acted as controls for TCR sequencing and had blood drawn at day 0, 2 weeks and 6 weeks. Relative to germline, V is missing 6 bases and J is missing 6 bases, with 11 bases of the junction outside any gene match. Spanning cysteine to phenylalanine, the CDR3 consists of 16 amino acids. Only CDR3 DNA remains: 48 bases, in frame from the first base. The germline V gene gives CDR1 as MNHNS and CDR2 as SASEGT. The investigation overall reported the following: After repeated subsampling, changes were observed in the strength of the expansion versus patch-test correlation and in the threshold at which the correlation became significant. The number of TCRs above 1 in 1000 frequency did not change with DPC sensitization; there was no evidence of global repertoire structure alterations.

Material for sequencing was whole blood. This sequence originates from a female donor in good health. Some clones in this sample may be carry-over from other donors' samples. This sequence uses TRBV6-1 and TRBJ2-1; 10 bases in the middle match TRBD1. The DNA sequence reads TGTGCCAGCAGGGGACAAGGGACAGGGGACTGCAATGAGCAGTTCTTC. Its protein product is CASRGQGTGDCNEQFF.